The 30 T cell receptor beta chains in this list originate from one sample, sequenced in a study of response to subunit inactivated influenza vaccine. TCRdb recomputed calls from the RT-PCR reads with MiXCR, one row per CDR3 protein. Among about 540,000 distinct CDR3 sequences listed, roughly 25% were seen once. These data were also reused for a study on T cells expressing NK-cell markers. From that report: The authors generated TCR beta cDNA through 5'RACE template switching with UMIs.

The specimen comprised CD4+ T cells sorted from PBMCs, sampled 11 to 12 days after vaccination. Receptors were obtained from a middle-aged man who received an inactivated influenza vaccine.

This sequence joins TRBV3-1 and TRBJ1-6; 11 bases match TRBD1. V lost 5 bases to trimming and J lost 7 bases; unmatched junction nucleotides: 4. The CDR3 sequence is 15 residues long. The V gene's germline CDR1 is LGHDT and CDR2 YNNKEL (reference sequence). As DNA, the CDR3 is TGTGCCAGCAGCTTCCGGGACAGGGGGAATTCACCCCTCCACTTT. As protein: CASSFRDRGNSPLHF.

The V and J genes are TRBV4-3 and TRBJ2-7; TRBD2 matches 8 bases. Per the germline V gene, CDR1 is LGHNA and CDR2 is YSLEER. The length of the CDR3 is 15 residues. Losses at the gene ends were 1 base for V and 2 bases for J; bases not matched to a gene: 4. The CDR3 here is CASSQVHSGAYEQYF. The CDR3 coding sequence is TGCGCCAGCAGCCAAGTGCATAGCGGGGCCTACGAGCAGTACTTC.

In DNA, the CDR3 is TGCGCCAGCAGCCCAAGACAGGGGACCCACACTGAAGCTTTCTTT. The encoded protein is CASSPRQGTHTEAFF. The V call is TRBV5-1, the J call TRBJ1-1; 8 bases agree with TRBD1. Germline values: CDR1 SGHRS, CDR2 YFSETQ. This CDR3 is 15 amino acids long. V lost 4 bases and J lost 3; bases outside the gene matches: 8.

This clonotype has only a few counts. The rearrangement uses TRBV11-2 and TRBJ2-7, with D perhaps being TRBD1 or TRBD2 (5 bases each). Trimming shortened V by 4 bases and J by 4 bases, and 14 bases separated the two germline ends. This CDR3 contains 14 residues. Germline assignment: CDR1 SGHAT and CDR2 FQNNGV. The CDR3 here is CASSSAGAKYEQYF. The CDR3 bases are TGTGCCAGCAGCTCGGCCGGGGCGAAATACGAGCAGTACTTC.

V is TRBV3-1 and J is TRBJ2-3; D not resolved. The CDR3 runs to 14 residues. V was clipped by 0 bases and J by 1 base, with 5 bases between them. The V gene's germline CDR1 is LGHDT and CDR2 YNNKEL (reference sequence). The CDR3 loop reads CASSQDYGTDTQYF. The CDR3 nucleotides are TGTGCCAGCAGCCAAGATTACGGCACAGATACGCAGTATTTT.

This clonotype was seen more than once but under ten times. The chain couples TRBV29-1 to TRBJ1-5; D possibly corresponds to TRBD1 (5 bases). This CDR3 is 12 amino acids long. Trimming left V 4 bases short and J 6 bases short, with 10 bases between. CDR1 and CDR2 from the germline V gene are SQVTM and ANQGSEA. CDR3 in DNA: TGCAGCGTTGGGGGGACGGGTCAGCCCCAGCATTTT. Translating it yields CSVGGTGQPQHF. Based on the CDR3 plus reference TRBV29-1 and TRBJ1-5, the full variable domain is SAVISQKPSRDICQRGTSLTIQCQVDSQVTMMFWYRQQPGQSLTLIATANQGSEATYESGFVIDKFPISRPNLTFSTLTVSNMSPEDSSIYLCSVGGTGQPQHFGDGTRLSIL.

The rearrangement joins TRBV20-1 to TRBJ1-6, with D possibly being TRBD1 (6 bases). CDR3 length: 14 amino acids. V was trimmed by 3 bases and J by 5 bases, leaving 11 bases between them. From germline, CDR1 is DFQATT and CDR2 SNEGSKA (reference sequence). The CDR3 region is CSASRGGDNSPLHF. CDR3 in DNA: TGCAGTGCTAGTAGGGGGGGAGATAATTCACCCCTCCACTTT.

This clonotype appeared a few times. The CDR3 reads CASNEGLSGYNEQFF. The CDR3 DNA sequence: TGTGCCAGCAACGAAGGACTGAGTGGATACAATGAGCAGTTCTTC. V is TRBV25-1 and J is TRBJ2-1, with a tentative D call TRBD2 (5 bases). The V end was cut by 7 bases, the J end by 4 bases, with 17 bases between. Germline assignment: CDR1 MGHDK and CDR2 SYGVNS. The CDR3 loop spans 15 amino acids.

This clonotype has a single count. The J gene is TRBJ2-7, the V gene TRBV11-2; 7 nucleotides line up with TRBD1. CDR1 is SGHAT, CDR2 FQNNGV, per germline. V trimming: 3 bases; J trimming: 3 bases; junction bases outside the gene matches: 8. The CDR3 spans 15 residues. The CDR3 loop is CASSLGQLGVYEQYF. The CDR3 DNA follows: TGTGCCAGCAGCTTGGGACAGCTCGGTGTCTACGAGCAGTACTTC.

The rearrangement uses TRBV20-1 and TRBJ2-5; 8 bases fit TRBD2. The V gene's germline CDR1 is DFQATT and CDR2 SNEGSKA (reference sequence). This CDR3 is built from 15 residues. With V trimmed by 1 base and J by 1 base, 5 bases remained unmatched. CDR3 amino acids: CSARGGSGIQETQYF. CDR3 DNA sequence: TGCAGTGCTAGAGGGGGTAGCGGGATCCAAGAGACCCAGTACTTC.

By sample fraction, this clonotype is medium-sized. The chain is built from TRBV5-1 and TRBJ2-3, with D possibly matching TRBD1 (5 bases). The V gene lost 0 bases and the J gene lost 0 bases, with 5 bases spanning the gap. CDR1 and CDR2 from the germline V gene are SGHRS and YFSETQ. CDR3 size: 14 residues. The CDR3 protein is CASSLGQSTDTQYF. The CDR3 region has the DNA TGCGCCAGCAGCTTGGGACAGAGCACAGATACGCAGTATTTT.

The J gene is TRBJ2-7, the V gene TRBV6-5, with 9 bases that match TRBD1. Losses at the gene ends were 0 bases for V and 0 bases for J; bases not matched to a gene: 3. CDR1 and CDR2 from the germline V gene are MNHEY and SVGAGI. This CDR3 region has 16 residues. CDR3 bases: TGTGCCAGCAGTTACTCTCAGACAGGGGGCTCCTACGAGCAGTACTTC. Amino acids: CASSYSQTGGSYEQYF.

This clonotype was counted between two and nine times. V usage is TRBV28 and J usage is TRBJ1-1, with D possibly being TRBD1 (6 bases). The germline V gene has CDR1 MDHEN and CDR2 SYDVKM. Trimming cost V 10 bases and J 9 bases, with 24 bases left between them. The CDR3 loop spans 14 amino acids. This CDR3 is CATIEKTAGEQAFF. CDR3 nucleotides: TGTGCCACCATCGAGAAAACGGCAGGGGAGCAAGCTTTCTTT.

This clonotype was counted ten times or more. This chain links TRBV5-1 with TRBJ2-7; a possible D gene is TRBD1 (5 bases). Germline V CDR1 and CDR2: SGHRS, YFSETQ. The length of the CDR3 is 12 residues. V shed 5 bases and J shed 0 bases, with 6 bases lying between them. The DNA of the CDR3 is TGCGCCAGCAGTGACAGCTCCTACGAGCAGTACTTC. It yields the protein CASSDSSYEQYF.

This clonotype was detected ten times or more. The V gene is TRBV28, the J gene TRBJ2-4; 11 nucleotides line up with TRBD2. The germline V gene has CDR1 MDHEN and CDR2 SYDVKM. The CDR3 covers 14 residues. J gave up 9 bases and V 8 bases, and 9 bases lay outside the gene matches. The CDR3 region is CASASGRHITIQYF. The CDR3 DNA reads as TGTGCCAGCGCTAGCGGGAGGCACATAACCATTCAGTACTTC.

CDR3 sequence: CSAADRSSYNSPLHF. As DNA, the CDR3 is TGCAGTGCTGCGGACAGAAGCTCCTATAATTCACCCCTCCACTTT. The chain employs TRBV20-1 and TRBJ1-6, with D perhaps TRBD1 (6 bases). CDR3 length equals 15 residues. The V gene's germline CDR1 is DFQATT and CDR2 SNEGSKA (reference sequence). Between the trimmed V and J ends, which lost 5 bases and 0 bases, there was a span of 11 bases.

This clonotype was picked up a small number of times. The chain has TRBV5-1 and TRBJ2-5; D perhaps matches TRBD2 (6 bases). Germline values: CDR1 SGHRS, CDR2 YFSETQ. V gave up 0 bases and J gave up 3 bases, with 15 bases separating them. The CDR3 has 16 residues. The CDR3 DNA is TGCGCCAGCAGCTTGGTTGGCACATGGGGGGAAGAGACCCAGTACTTC. Translating gives CASSLVGTWGEETQYF.

The chain joins TRBV30 to TRBJ2-3; 10 nucleotides agree with TRBD1. This CDR3 comprises 15 residues. Germline V gene lookup returns CDR1 GTSNPN and CDR2 SVGIG (reference sequence). V lost 0 bases to trimming and J lost 4 bases; unmatched junction nucleotides: 4. Written as DNA, the CDR3 is TGTGCCTGGAGTGTACGACAGGGGGCAGCAGATACGCAGTATTTT. Encoded protein: CAWSVRQGAADTQYF.

The chain recombines TRBV5-1 with TRBJ2-7, with D possibly called TRBD1 or TRBD2 (5 bases each). There are 14 residues in the CDR3. The V end was cut by 5 bases, the J end by 2 bases, with 14 bases between. Germline-derived CDR1 and CDR2 are SGHRS and YFSETQ. CDR3 bases: TGCGCCAGCAGATTTCTTAGGGGAGCCTACGAGCAGTACTTC. Amino acid sequence: CASRFLRGAYEQYF. Complete variable domain (other parts from reference TRBV5-1 and TRBJ2-7): KAGVTQTPRYLIKTRGQQVTLSCSPISGHRSVSWYQQTPGQGLQFLFEYFSETQRNKGNFPGRFSGRQFSNSRSEMNVSTLELGDSALYLCASRFLRGAYEQYFGPGTRLTVT.

This clonotype was recorded a few times. The rearrangement links TRBV6-1 to TRBJ2-7; TRBD1 matches 8 bases. Germline V gene data show CDR1 as MNHNS and CDR2 as SASEGT. The CDR3 consists of 17 residues. Trimming cost V 6 bases and J 4 bases; bases outside gene matches: 17. Here the CDR3 reads CASRGSPGQTGEYEQYF. CDR3 nucleotide sequence: TGTGCCAGCAGGGGCAGTCCCGGGCAGACAGGGGAGTACGAGCAGTACTTC.

The rearrangement joins TRBV20-1 to TRBJ2-3; 11 bases agree with TRBD1. Trimming removed 3 bases from V and 5 bases from J; junction bases left unmatched: 4. Germline CDR1 reads DFQATT; CDR2 reads SNEGSKA (reference sequence). The CDR3 runs to 14 residues. The CDR3 bases are TGCAGTGCTAGGCCGGACAGGGGGCTAGATACGCAGTATTTT. It is translated as CSARPDRGLDTQYF.

In its sample, this clonotype was seen a few times. V usage is TRBV20-1 and J usage is TRBJ2-1, with 12 bases identical to TRBD2. CDR1 is DFQATT, CDR2 SNEGSKA, per germline (reference sequence). The CDR3 is 19 amino acids. J was trimmed by 9 bases and V by 3 bases; bases with no gene match: 21. The CDR3 region is CSASPRLAGARPTTIEQFF. CDR3 sequence (DNA): TGCAGTGCTAGCCCAAGACTAGCGGGGGCCAGACCCACCACTATTGAGCAGTTCTTC.

This clonotype has only a few counts. The genes are TRBV5-1 and TRBJ2-5; no firm D call. Trimming stripped 4 bases from V and 1 base from J, with 11 bases between. The CDR3 spans 14 residues. Germline CDR1 SGHRS, CDR2 YFSETQ. The CDR3 sequence is CASSNLGFQETQYF. CDR3 nucleotides: TGCGCCAGCAGCAACCTCGGGTTCCAAGAGACCCAGTACTTC.

There are a few counts of this clonotype. This chain links TRBV28 with TRBJ1-4; possibly TRBD1 for D (5 bases). This CDR3 contains 18 residues. Germline CDR1 reads MDHEN; CDR2 reads SYDVKM. V was shortened by 1 base and J by 7 bases, with 22 bases between the two germline ends. This CDR3 is CASSLFGRGTVGSEKLFF. The CDR3 DNA is TGTGCCAGCAGTTTATTCGGAAGGGGCACGGTTGGGTCTGAAAAACTGTTTTTT. Full variable domain (missing parts from reference TRBV28 and TRBJ1-4): DVKVTQSSRYLVKRTGEKVFLECVQDMDHENMFWYRQDPGLGLRLIYFSYDVKMKEKGDIPEGYSVSREKKERFSLILESASTNQTSMYLCASSLFGRGTVGSEKLFFGSGTQLSVL.

This clonotype was seen a few times. V gene TRBV11-2 combines with J gene TRBJ2-7; D gene ambiguous. This CDR3 has 12 residues. V lost 1 base and J lost 5, with 6 bases in between. Germline V gene lookup returns CDR1 SGHAT and CDR2 FQNNGV. The CDR3 coding sequence is TGTGCCAGCAGCTTAGTACCCAACGAGCAGTACTTC. Its translation: CASSLVPNEQYF.

The chain couples TRBV20-1 to TRBJ2-1; no firm D call. The CDR3 has 12 amino acids. V lost 4 bases to trimming and J lost 10 bases, with 14 bases between them. Germline V gene lookup returns CDR1 DFQATT and CDR2 SNEGSKA (reference sequence). CDR3 region: CSANERPSEQFF. The CDR3 DNA reads as TGCAGTGCTAACGAACGTCCCTCCGAGCAGTTCTTC.

The chain recombines TRBV5-1 with TRBJ2-5; D is possibly TRBD2 (6 bases). Trimming left V 4 bases short and J 3 bases short, with 16 bases between. Per germline, CDR1 SGHRS and CDR2 YFSETQ. The CDR3 is made up of 15 amino acids. CDR3 sequence: CASSLSGRQEETQYF. For the CDR3, the DNA is TGCGCCAGCAGCCTGAGCGGGCGTCAAGAAGAGACCCAGTACTTC.

This clonotype has just one count. V usage is TRBV9 and J usage is TRBJ1-1, with D perhaps matching TRBD1 (6 bases). CDR3 length: 15 amino acids. The germline gives CDR1 SGDLS, CDR2 YYNGEE. Trimming removed 0 bases from V and 1 base from J, with 10 bases in between. The CDR3, as DNA: TGTGCCAGCAGCGTAGGTCAACAGGGGAACACTGAAGCTTTCTTT. As protein: CASSVGQQGNTEAFF.

This clonotype came up a few times. This chain uses TRBV21-1 with TRBJ2-7; the table's D gene call, TRBD1, was not cross checked with the DNA. TRBV21-1 is described as a pseudogene. The CDR3 is made up of 16 amino acids. The DNA of the CDR3 is TGTGCCAGCAGCAAAGACAACCGGGACAGGCTTTTGGAGCAGTACTTC. Translation: CASSKDNRDRLLEQYF.

The table lists this clonotype with a few counts. The chain couples TRBV20-1 to TRBJ2-7; possible D gene TRBD2, 6 bases. V was clipped by 4 bases and J by 3 bases, with 19 bases between them. Germline CDR1 and CDR2: DFQATT and SNEGSKA (reference sequence). The CDR3 length is 15 residues. CDR3 DNA: TGCAGTGCTAATAATCTGCGGGGTTCACTCTACGAGCAGTACTTC. Protein sequence: CSANNLRGSLYEQYF.